Below, 31 T cell receptor beta chains from the same sample are listed, as sequenced in a study of T-cell reconstitution after alpha-beta-depleted transplantation in children. Preparation of the TCRbeta library used unique molecular identifiers. TCRdb called the PCR reads again in MiXCR, with one record for every CDR3 protein. The sample holds more than 450,000 distinct CDR3 sequences, approximately 16% seen once. Sequencing was performed on PBMCs from the stem cell graft donor, taken from the stem cell graft. The receptors here all came from a human donor who donated a stem cell graft to a child with acute lymphoblastic leukemia.

This chain links TRBV11-2 with TRBJ2-5, with 13 bases lining up with TRBD2. The germline V gene encodes CDR1 SGHAT and CDR2 FQNNGV. Losses at the gene ends were 5 bases for V and 5 bases for J; bases not matched to a gene: 8. This CDR3 is 16 amino acids long. CDR3 bases: TGTGCCAGCAGCACCACTAGCGGGAGGGGAAGTGAGACCCAGTACTTC. Protein sequence: CASSTTSGRGSETQYF.

The rearrangement joins TRBV6-5 to TRBJ2-1, with 7 nucleotides matching TRBD1. The ends lost 2 bases at V and 4 bases at J; junction bases unmatched: 14. Germline assignment: CDR1 MNHEY and CDR2 SVGAGI. The length of the CDR3 is 18 residues. CDR3 in amino acids: CASSYGSPGQNPYNEQFF. The CDR3 nucleotides are TGTGCCAGCAGTTACGGCTCCCCGGGACAGAATCCTTACAATGAGCAGTTCTTC.

This clonotype came up a few times. V is TRBV6-4 and J is TRBJ2-3, with 8 bases fitting TRBD2. The CDR3 length is 14 residues. V shed 6 bases, J shed 6 bases, and the junction held 8 bases outside the gene matches. Germline V gives CDR1 MRHNA, CDR2 SNTAGT. CDR3 DNA sequence: TGTGCCAGCAGGCCCGGGGGGGGCCGGGATACGCAGTATTTT. Translation: CASRPGGGRDTQYF.

This sequence joins TRBV5-1 and TRBJ2-7; unclear D gene. With 0 bases removed from V and 0 bases from J, the gap between germline ends came to 13 bases. CDR1 and CDR2 (germline): SGHRS, YFSETQ. The CDR3 consists of 16 residues. Here the CDR3 reads CASSLAHRVVSYEQYF. CDR3 DNA sequence: TGCGCCAGCAGCTTGGCCCATCGAGTTGTCTCCTACGAGCAGTACTTC. Based on the CDR3 plus reference TRBV5-1 and TRBJ2-7, the full variable domain is KAGVTQTPRYLIKTRGQQVTLSCSPISGHRSVSWYQQTPGQGLQFLFEYFSETQRNKGNFPGRFSGRQFSNSRSEMNVSTLELGDSALYLCASSLAHRVVSYEQYFGPGTRLTVT.

In its sample, this clonotype was seen a few times. The rearrangement joins TRBV10-3 to TRBJ2-1, with 16 bases fitting TRBD2. The CDR3 is 13 residues long. Germline assignment: CDR1 ENHRY and CDR2 SYGVKD. With 9 bases clipped from V and 13 bases from J, the junction kept 6 bases outside the gene matches. The CDR3 DNA reads as TGTGCCATTGTGGGACTAGCGGGAGGGAAACAGTTCTTC. This codes for CAIVGLAGGKQFF.

The chain recombines TRBV29-1 with TRBJ2-7, with 8 positions matching TRBD2. The CDR3 sequence is 15 residues long. Germline CDR1 and CDR2: SQVTM and ANQGSEA. The trim removed 2 bases at V and 4 bases at J, leaving 10 bases unmatched. The CDR3 nucleotides read TGCAGCGTTGAAAAGGGCGACAGCGGGGGTTACGAGCAGTACTTC. Amino acid sequence: CSVEKGDSGGYEQYF.

This chain connects TRBV5-1 to TRBJ2-7, with D unresolved. Deletions cut 0 bases from V and 0 bases from J, with 7 bases between. CDR3 length: 14 residues. Germline CDR1 reads SGHRS; CDR2 reads YFSETQ. The DNA for the CDR3 is TGCGCCAGCAGCTTGGAAGAGGTCTCCTACGAGCAGTACTTC. As protein: CASSLEEVSYEQYF.

In this sample, this clonotype turned up a few times. V is TRBV27 and J is TRBJ2-1; 7 bases agree with TRBD1. V gave up 4 bases and J gave up 4 bases; unmatched junction bases: 7. Germline V gene data show CDR1 as MNHEY and CDR2 as SMNVEV (reference sequence). This CDR3 is 15 amino acids long. Here the CDR3 reads CASSWDSPLYNEQFF. The CDR3, as DNA: TGTGCCAGCAGTTGGGACAGCCCTTTATACAATGAGCAGTTCTTC.

The CDR3 loop reads CASGAGGRFEQYF. CDR3 DNA: TGTGCCAGCGGGGCGGGAGGGAGGTTCGAGCAGTACTTC. The V call is TRBV6-1, the J call TRBJ2-7, with 9 positions matching TRBD2. The V gene end was trimmed by 8 bases and the J gene end by 6 bases; junction bases not matched to a gene: 8. The germline CDR1 and CDR2 sequences are MNHNS and SASEGT. This CDR3 contains 13 residues.

This clonotype was detected a few times. This rearrangement joins TRBV5-1 to TRBJ1-1; 9 positions match TRBD1. The trim removed 4 bases at V and 4 bases at J, leaving 8 bases unmatched. The CDR3 consists of 15 residues. The germline V gene has CDR1 SGHRS and CDR2 YFSETQ. The CDR3 nucleotides are TGCGCCAGCAGCCCGGGCGGGACAGGGTCCACTGAAGCTTTCTTT. Its translation: CASSPGGTGSTEAFF.

This clonotype was counted only a few times. The gene calls are TRBV12-3 or TRBV12-4 and TRBJ2-3, with TRBD2 as a possible D gene (6 bases). The CDR3 is 13 amino acids. The germline V and J ends were trimmed by 3 bases and 6 bases, with 10 bases remaining between them. The CDR3, as DNA: TGTGCCAGCAGTTTCTCCCTAGCGGATACGCAGTATTTT. This gives the protein CASSFSLADTQYF.

In its sample, this clonotype was seen a few times. The rearrangement links TRBV6-6 to TRBJ2-7; the D is unclear. Looked up from germline, CDR1 is MNHNY and CDR2 is SVGAGI (reference sequence). V was shortened by 2 bases and J by 4 bases, with 9 bases between the two germline ends. CDR3 size: 13 residues. The CDR3 sequence is CASSYGVLYEQYF. CDR3 in DNA: TGTGCCAGCAGTTACGGGGTTTTATACGAGCAGTACTTC.

The genes are TRBV5-1 and TRBJ2-4, with D unclear. The CDR3 contains 14 residues. Germline lookup yields CDR1 SGHRS and CDR2 YFSETQ. V gave up 4 bases and J gave up 0 bases, with 8 bases separating them. The CDR3 nucleotides are TGCGCCAGCAGCGAGAATATAGCCAAAAACATTCAGTACTTC. Its protein is CASSENIAKNIQYF.

This clonotype was seen a few times. The chain joins TRBV5-4 to TRBJ2-1; D not resolved. Germline V gene sequence: CDR1 SGHNT, CDR2 YYREEE (reference sequence). V was trimmed by 5 bases and J by 7 bases, leaving 25 bases between them. The CDR3 is made up of 17 amino acids. This CDR3 reads CASSSLETHKGWNEQFF. The CDR3 DNA sequence: TGTGCCAGCAGTAGCTTGGAAACCCACAAAGGCTGGAATGAGCAGTTCTTC.

This chain uses TRBV20-1 with TRBJ2-7; D may correspond to TRBD1 or TRBD2 (5 bases each). Germline V gene sequence: CDR1 DFQATT, CDR2 SNEGSKA (reference sequence). CDR3 length: 15 residues. V was pared by 5 bases and J by 2 bases, with 19 bases between. Here the CDR3 DNA reads TGCAGTGCTTGGGGGACCCCGAGCATGACCTACGAGCAGTACTTC. Translated, it gives CSAWGTPSMTYEQYF.

At least ten counts were recorded for this clonotype. V gene TRBV4-1 combines with J gene TRBJ2-5; tentative D call: TRBD1 (6 bases). There are 14 residues in the CDR3. Germline V CDR1 and CDR2: MGHRA, YSYEKL. V lost 4 bases to trimming and J lost 1 base, with 10 bases between them. The CDR3 reads CASSPGQFQETQYF. The CDR3 region has the DNA TGCGCCAGCAGCCCTGGACAGTTCCAAGAGACCCAGTACTTC.

The gene calls are TRBV12-3 or TRBV12-4 and TRBJ1-1; no reliable D call. Trimming cost V 6 bases and J 1 base, with 15 bases left between them. CDR3 length: 15 amino acids. CDR3 nucleotide sequence: TGTGCCAGCAGGTCCGACTCTCAGAAGAACACTGAAGCTTTCTTT. As protein: CASRSDSQKNTEAFF.

This clonotype was seen only once. The chain recombines TRBV4-2 with TRBJ2-1, with D possibly TRBD2 on 6 matching bases. Trimming cost V 3 bases and J 5 bases, with 20 bases left between them. The CDR3 is 17 residues long. In germline, CDR1 is LGHNA, CDR2 YNFKEQ. In DNA form, the CDR3 reads TGTGCCAGCAGCCAGGGCGGGGTAGCACGGTCCCACAATGAGCAGTTCTTC. Its translation: CASSQGGVARSHNEQFF.

The table lists this clonotype with many counts. The chain recombines TRBV18 with TRBJ2-7; TRBD1 agrees at 10 bases. J lost 5 bases, V lost 3 bases, and 1 base had no gene match. The CDR3 consists of 13 residues. Germline assignment: CDR1 KGHSH and CDR2 LQKENI. The CDR3 sequence is CASSPGTGDEQYF. CDR3 coding DNA: TGTGCCAGCTCACCCGGGACAGGGGACGAGCAGTACTTC. The full variable domain, in which reference TRBV18 and TRBJ2-7 provide the parts outside the CDR3, is NAGVMQNPRHLVRRRGQEARLRCSPMKGHSHVYWYRQLPEEGLKFMVYLQKENIIDESGMPKERFSAEFPKEGPSILRIQQVVRGDSAAYFCASSPGTGDEQYFGPGTRLTVT.

The gene calls are TRBV20-1 and TRBJ2-1; D call uncertain. Trimming shortened V by 6 bases and J by 6 bases, and 18 bases separated the two germline ends. The germline CDR1 and CDR2 sequences are DFQATT and SNEGSKA (reference sequence). This CDR3 is built from 14 residues. The CDR3 here is CSALGWSSGNEQFF. CDR3 DNA sequence: TGCAGTGCCCTCGGGTGGAGTTCGGGCAATGAGCAGTTCTTC.

This chain connects TRBV13 to TRBJ2-2; 7 bases are shared with TRBD2. The CDR3 is 16 amino acids. With V trimmed by 1 base and J by 4 bases, 6 bases remained unmatched. Germline loops: CDR1 PRHDT, CDR2 FYEKMQ (reference sequence). The CDR3 coding sequence is TGTGCCAGCAGCTTAGTGGCGGGAGAACCCACCGGGGAGCTGTTTTTT. Protein: CASSLVAGEPTGELFF.

The sample holds a few counts of this clonotype. The chain carries TRBV3-1 and TRBJ2-1; D is possibly TRBD2 (5 bases). V shed 2 bases and J shed 3 bases, with 20 bases lying between them. CDR3 length equals 18 residues. CDR1 and CDR2 from the germline V gene are LGHDT and YNNKEL (reference sequence). The CDR3, as DNA: TGTGCCAGCAGCCAAATTAATGTACCTAGCCGATACTACAATGAGCAGTTCTTC. Protein: CASSQINVPSRYYNEQFF.

The chain joins TRBV20-1 to TRBJ2-1; possible D gene TRBD2, 6 bases. The V gene's germline CDR1 is DFQATT and CDR2 SNEGSKA (reference sequence). This CDR3 contains 14 residues. V was clipped by 5 bases and J by 2 bases, with 13 bases between them. The CDR3, as DNA: TGCAGTGCTCGGACGGGGGTTGCCTACAATGAGCAGTTCTTC. This codes for CSARTGVAYNEQFF.

This clonotype was counted a few times. The J gene is TRBJ2-3, the V gene TRBV12-3 or TRBV12-4; 9 positions match TRBD2. CDR3 length equals 15 residues. V shed 3 bases and J 2 bases; nucleotides not matched to a gene: 3. CDR3 coding DNA: TGTGCCAGCAGTTTGGCGGGAGGGTTCACAGATACGCAGTATTTT. Residues: CASSLAGGFTDTQYF.

The gene calls are TRBV12-3 or TRBV12-4 and TRBJ2-7, with D perhaps TRBD1 or TRBD2 (5 bases each). V was cut by 7 bases and J by 2 bases, with 18 bases left in between. The CDR3 loop spans 15 amino acids. CDR3 sequence reads: CASTWGLSTAYEQYF. In DNA form, the CDR3 reads TGTGCCAGCACCTGGGGGTTGTCCACTGCCTACGAGCAGTACTTC.

The chain joins TRBV12-3 or TRBV12-4 to TRBJ1-3, with D unresolved. V lost 3 bases and J lost 4, with 10 bases in between. The CDR3 is made up of 14 amino acids. This chain's CDR3 is CASSLKGAGNTIYF. The DNA for the CDR3 is TGTGCCAGCAGTTTGAAGGGAGCCGGAAACACCATATATTTT.

Only a few counts were recorded for this clonotype. V is TRBV6-1 and J is TRBJ2-5, with 10 bases identical to TRBD1. Germline loops: CDR1 MNHNS, CDR2 SASEGT. With V trimmed by 6 bases and J by 7 bases, 8 bases remained unmatched. The CDR3 is 14 amino acids. The CDR3 nucleotides are TGTGCCAGCAGACCTGACAGGGGGCTTGGGACCCAGTACTTC. Amino acid sequence: CASRPDRGLGTQYF.

This chain uses TRBV12-3 or TRBV12-4 with TRBJ1-5; D is unresolved. The CDR3 sequence is 14 residues long. Trimming shortened V by 1 base and J by 7 bases, and 11 bases separated the two germline ends. The CDR3 spells CASSLVGSRQPQHF. The CDR3 DNA is TGTGCCAGCAGTTTAGTGGGCAGCAGGCAGCCCCAGCATTTT.

This clonotype came up a few times. The chain recombines TRBV4-1 with TRBJ2-7; 11 nucleotides match TRBD2. The ends lost 0 bases at V and 4 bases at J; junction bases unmatched: 5. The germline V gene encodes CDR1 MGHRA and CDR2 YSYEKL. The CDR3 contains 16 residues. This CDR3 reads CASSQEGLAAAYEQYF. DNA for the CDR3: TGCGCCAGCAGCCAAGAGGGACTAGCGGCAGCTTACGAGCAGTACTTC.

This sequence joins TRBV24-1 and TRBJ1-1; TRBD1 matches 7 bases. Germline values: CDR1 KGHDR, CDR2 SFDVKD. V lost 4 bases and J lost 2; bases outside the gene matches: 6. CDR3 length: 15 residues. The CDR3 reads CATSDSGTANTEAFF. The DNA for the CDR3 is TGTGCCACCAGTGACTCCGGGACAGCCAACACTGAAGCTTTCTTT.

The chain is built from TRBV12-3 or TRBV12-4 and TRBJ2-2; 11 nucleotides align to TRBD2. V lost 3 bases to trimming and J lost 0 bases; unmatched junction nucleotides: 12. The CDR3 has 20 residues. Here the CDR3 DNA reads TGTGCCAGCAGTTTCGGCCCCCTAAAACTAGCGGGGGCGAACACCGGGGAGCTGTTTTTT. Protein: CASSFGPLKLAGANTGELFF.